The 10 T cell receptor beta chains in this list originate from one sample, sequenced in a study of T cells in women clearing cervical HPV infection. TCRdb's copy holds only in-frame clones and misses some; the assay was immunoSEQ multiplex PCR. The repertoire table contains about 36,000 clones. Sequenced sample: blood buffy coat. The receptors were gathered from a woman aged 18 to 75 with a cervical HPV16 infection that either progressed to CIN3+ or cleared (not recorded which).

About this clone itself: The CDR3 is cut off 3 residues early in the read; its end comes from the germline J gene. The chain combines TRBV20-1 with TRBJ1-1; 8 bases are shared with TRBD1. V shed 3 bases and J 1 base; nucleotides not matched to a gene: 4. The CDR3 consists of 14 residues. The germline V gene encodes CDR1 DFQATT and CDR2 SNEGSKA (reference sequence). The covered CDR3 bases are TGCAGTGCTAGTTTAGGACAGGGGAACACTGAA. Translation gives CSASLGQGNTE. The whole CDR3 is CSASLGQGNTEAFF.

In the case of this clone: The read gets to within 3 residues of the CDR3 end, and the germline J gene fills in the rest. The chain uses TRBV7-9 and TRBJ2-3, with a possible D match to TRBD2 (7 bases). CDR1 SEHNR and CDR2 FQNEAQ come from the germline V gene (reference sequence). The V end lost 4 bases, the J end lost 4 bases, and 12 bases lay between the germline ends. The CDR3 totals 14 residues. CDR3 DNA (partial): TGTGCCAGCAGCTCCCTAGGGGGGGCAGATACG. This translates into CASSSLGGADT. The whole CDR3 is CASSSLGGADTQYF.

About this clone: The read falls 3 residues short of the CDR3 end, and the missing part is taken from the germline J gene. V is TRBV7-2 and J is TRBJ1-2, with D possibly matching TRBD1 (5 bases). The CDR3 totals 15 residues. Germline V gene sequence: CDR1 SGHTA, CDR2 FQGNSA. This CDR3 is CASSPGLAGVYDYTF. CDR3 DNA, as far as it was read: TGTGCCAGCAGCCCGGGACTAGCGGGGGTCTACGAC.

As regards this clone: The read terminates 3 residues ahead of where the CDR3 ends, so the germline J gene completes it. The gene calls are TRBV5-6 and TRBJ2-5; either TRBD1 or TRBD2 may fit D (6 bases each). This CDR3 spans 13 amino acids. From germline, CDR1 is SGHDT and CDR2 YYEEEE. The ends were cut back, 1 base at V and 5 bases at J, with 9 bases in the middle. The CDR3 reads CASSLQGRETQYF. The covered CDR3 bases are TGTGCCAGCAGCTTGCAGGGGAGGGAGACC.

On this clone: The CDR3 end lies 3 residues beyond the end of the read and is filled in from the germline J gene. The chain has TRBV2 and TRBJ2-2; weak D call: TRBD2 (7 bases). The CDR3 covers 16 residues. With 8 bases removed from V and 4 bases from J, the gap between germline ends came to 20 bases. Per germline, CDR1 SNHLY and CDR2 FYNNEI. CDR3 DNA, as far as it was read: TGTGCCAGCTCATGGTCCGCGGGGGCCGGCACCGGGGAG. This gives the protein CASSWSAGAGTGE. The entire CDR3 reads CASSWSAGAGTGELFF. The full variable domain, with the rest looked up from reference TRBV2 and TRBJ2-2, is EPEVTQTPSHQVTQMGQEVILRCVPISNHLYFYWYRQILGQKVEFLVSFYNNEISEKSEIFDDQFSVERPDGSNFTLKIRSTKLEDSAMYFCASSWSAGAGTGELFFGEGSRLTVL.

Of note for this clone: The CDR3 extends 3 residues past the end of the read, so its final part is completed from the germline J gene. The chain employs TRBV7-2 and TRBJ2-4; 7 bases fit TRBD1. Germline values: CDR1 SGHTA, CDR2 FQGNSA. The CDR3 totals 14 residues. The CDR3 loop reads CASSYAGTDYGQYF. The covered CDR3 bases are TGTGCCAGCAGCTACGCCGGGACAGACTATGGT. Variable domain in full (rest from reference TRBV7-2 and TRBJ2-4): GAGVSQSPSNKVTEKGKDVELRCDPISGHTALYWYRQSLGQGLEFLIYFQGNSAPDKSGLPSDRFSAERTGGSVSTLTIQRTQQEDSAVYLCASSYAGTDYGQYFGAGTRLSVL.

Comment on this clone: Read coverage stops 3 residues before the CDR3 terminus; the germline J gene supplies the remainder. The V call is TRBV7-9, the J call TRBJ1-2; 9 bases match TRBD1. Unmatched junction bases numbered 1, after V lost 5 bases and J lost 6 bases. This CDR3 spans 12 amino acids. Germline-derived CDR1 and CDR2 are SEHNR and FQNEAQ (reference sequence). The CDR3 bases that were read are TGTGCCAGCAGCCGGGACAGGGATGGC. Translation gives CASSRDRDG. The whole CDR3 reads CASSRDRDGYTF. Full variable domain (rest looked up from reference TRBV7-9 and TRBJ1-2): DTGVSQNPRHKITKRGQNVTFRCDPISEHNRLYWYRQTLGQGPEFLTYFQNEAQLEKSRLLSDRFSAERPKGSFSTLEIQRTEQGDSAMYLCASSRDRDGYTFGSGTRLTVV.

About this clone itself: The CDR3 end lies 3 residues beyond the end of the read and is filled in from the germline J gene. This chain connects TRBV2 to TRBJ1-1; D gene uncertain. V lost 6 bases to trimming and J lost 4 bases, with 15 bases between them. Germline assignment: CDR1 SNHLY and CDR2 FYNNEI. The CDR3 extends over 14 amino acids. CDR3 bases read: TGTGCCAGCAGCTACGACACTTTCGGCACTGAA. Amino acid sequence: CASSYDTFGTE. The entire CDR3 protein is CASSYDTFGTEAFF.

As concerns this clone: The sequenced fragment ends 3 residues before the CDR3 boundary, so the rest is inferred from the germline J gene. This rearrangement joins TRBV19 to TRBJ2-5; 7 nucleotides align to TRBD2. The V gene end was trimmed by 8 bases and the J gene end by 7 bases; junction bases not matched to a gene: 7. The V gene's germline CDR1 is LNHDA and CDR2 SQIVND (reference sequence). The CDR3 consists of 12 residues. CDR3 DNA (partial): TGTGCCAGTTGGGACTACCAGGGGACC. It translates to CASWDYQGT. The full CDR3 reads CASWDYQGTQYF.

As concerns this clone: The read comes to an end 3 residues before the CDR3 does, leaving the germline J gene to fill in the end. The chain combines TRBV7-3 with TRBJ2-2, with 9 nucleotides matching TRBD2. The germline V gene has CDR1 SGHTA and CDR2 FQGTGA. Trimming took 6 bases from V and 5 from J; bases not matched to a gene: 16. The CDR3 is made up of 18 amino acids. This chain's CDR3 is CASSSGGSGGPRTGELFF. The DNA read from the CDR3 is TGTGCCAGCAGTTCAGGTGGTAGCGGGGGTCCGAGGACCGGGGAG.